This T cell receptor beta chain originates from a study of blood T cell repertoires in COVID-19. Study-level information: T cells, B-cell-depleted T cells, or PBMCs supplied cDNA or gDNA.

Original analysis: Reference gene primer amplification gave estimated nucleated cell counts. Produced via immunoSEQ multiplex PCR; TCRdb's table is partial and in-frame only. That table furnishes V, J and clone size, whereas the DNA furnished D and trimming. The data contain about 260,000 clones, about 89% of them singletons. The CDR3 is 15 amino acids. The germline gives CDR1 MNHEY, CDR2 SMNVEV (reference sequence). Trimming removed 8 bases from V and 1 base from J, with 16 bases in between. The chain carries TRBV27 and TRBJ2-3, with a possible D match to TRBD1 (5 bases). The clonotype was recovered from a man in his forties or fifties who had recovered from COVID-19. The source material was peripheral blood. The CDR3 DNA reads TGTGCCAGCCAGGGATTCTTTGGGGGCACAGATACGCAGTATTTT. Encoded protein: CASQGFFGGTDTQYF.